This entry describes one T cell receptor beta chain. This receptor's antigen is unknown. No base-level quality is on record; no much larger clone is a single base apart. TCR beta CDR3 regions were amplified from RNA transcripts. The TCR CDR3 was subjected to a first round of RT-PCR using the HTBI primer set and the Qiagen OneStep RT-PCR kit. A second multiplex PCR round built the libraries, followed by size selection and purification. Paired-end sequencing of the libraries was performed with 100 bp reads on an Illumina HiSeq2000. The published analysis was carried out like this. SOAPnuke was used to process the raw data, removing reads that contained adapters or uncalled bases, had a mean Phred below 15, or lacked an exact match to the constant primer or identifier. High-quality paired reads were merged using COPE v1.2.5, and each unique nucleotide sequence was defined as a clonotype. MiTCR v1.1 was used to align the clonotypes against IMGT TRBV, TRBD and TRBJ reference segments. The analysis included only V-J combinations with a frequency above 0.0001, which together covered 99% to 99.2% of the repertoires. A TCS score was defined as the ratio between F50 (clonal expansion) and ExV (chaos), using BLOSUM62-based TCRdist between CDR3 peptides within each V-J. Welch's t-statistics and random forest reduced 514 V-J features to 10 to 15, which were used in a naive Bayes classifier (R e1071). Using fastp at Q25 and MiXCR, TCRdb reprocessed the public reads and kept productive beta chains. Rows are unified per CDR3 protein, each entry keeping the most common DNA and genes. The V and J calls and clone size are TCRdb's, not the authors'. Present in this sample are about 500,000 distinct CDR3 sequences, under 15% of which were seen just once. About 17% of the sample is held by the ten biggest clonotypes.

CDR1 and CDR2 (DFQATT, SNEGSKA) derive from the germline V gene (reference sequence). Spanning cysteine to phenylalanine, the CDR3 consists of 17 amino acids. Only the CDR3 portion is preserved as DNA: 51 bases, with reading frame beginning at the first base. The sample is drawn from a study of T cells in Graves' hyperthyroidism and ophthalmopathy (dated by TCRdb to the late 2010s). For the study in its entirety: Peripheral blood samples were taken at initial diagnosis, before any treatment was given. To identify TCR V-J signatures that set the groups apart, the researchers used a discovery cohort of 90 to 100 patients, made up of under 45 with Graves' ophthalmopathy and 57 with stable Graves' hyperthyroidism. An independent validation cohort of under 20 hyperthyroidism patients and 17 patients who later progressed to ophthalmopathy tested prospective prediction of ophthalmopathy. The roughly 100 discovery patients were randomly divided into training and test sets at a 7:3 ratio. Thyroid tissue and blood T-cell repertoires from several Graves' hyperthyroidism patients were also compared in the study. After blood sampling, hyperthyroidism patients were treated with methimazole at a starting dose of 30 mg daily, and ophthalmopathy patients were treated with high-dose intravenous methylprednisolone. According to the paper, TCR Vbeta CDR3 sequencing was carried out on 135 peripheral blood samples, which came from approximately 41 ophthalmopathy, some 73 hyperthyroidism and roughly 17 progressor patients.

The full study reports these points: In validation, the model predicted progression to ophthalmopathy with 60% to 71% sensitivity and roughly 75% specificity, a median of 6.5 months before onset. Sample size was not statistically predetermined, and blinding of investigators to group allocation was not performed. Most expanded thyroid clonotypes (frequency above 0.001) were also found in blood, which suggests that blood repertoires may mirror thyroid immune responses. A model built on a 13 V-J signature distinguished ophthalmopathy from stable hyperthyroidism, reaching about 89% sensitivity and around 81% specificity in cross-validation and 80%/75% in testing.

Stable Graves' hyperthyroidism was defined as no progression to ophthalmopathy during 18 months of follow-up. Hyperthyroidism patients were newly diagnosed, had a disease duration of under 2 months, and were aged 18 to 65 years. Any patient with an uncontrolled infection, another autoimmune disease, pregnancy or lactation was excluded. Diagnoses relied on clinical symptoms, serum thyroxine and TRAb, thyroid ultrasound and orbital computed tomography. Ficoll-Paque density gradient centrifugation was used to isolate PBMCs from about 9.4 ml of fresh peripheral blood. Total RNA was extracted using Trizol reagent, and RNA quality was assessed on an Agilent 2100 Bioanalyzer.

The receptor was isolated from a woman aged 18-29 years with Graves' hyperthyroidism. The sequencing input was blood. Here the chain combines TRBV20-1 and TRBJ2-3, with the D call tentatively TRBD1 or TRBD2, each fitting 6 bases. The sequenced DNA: TGCAGCCCCATGGGGGGCGTGAGGGAGAGAAGCACAGATACGCAGTATTTT. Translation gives CSPMGGVRERSTDTQYF.